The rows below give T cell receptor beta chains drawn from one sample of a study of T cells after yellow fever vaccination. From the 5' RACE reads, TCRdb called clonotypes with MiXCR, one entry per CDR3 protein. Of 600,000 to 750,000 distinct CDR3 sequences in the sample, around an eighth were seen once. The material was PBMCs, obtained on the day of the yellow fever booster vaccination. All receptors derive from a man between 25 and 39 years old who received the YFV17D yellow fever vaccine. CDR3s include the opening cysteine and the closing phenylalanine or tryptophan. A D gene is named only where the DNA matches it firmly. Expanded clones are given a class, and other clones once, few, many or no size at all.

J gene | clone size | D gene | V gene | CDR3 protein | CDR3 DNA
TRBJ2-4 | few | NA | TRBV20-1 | CSARDVAKNIQYF | TGCAGTGCTAGGGACGTAGCCAAAAACATTCAGTACTTC
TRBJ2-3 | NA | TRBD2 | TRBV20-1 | CSARELRSGGPADTQYF | TGCAGTGCTAGAGAGTTACGATCGGGAGGGCCCGCAGATACGCAGTATTTT
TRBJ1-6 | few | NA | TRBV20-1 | CSALLGDRRGSSPLHF | TGCAGTGCACTCTTGGGGGATAGAAGGGGAAGCTCACCCCTCCACTTT
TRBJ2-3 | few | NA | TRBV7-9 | CASSFEGDTQYF | TGTGCCAGCAGCTTTGAGGGGGATACGCAGTATTTT
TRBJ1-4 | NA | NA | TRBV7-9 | CASTPSGQGNEKLFF | TGTGCCAGCACCCCGAGCGGGCAGGGTAATGAAAAACTGTTTTTT
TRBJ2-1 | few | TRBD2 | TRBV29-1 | CSVSGSNSNEQFF | TGCAGCGTTAGCGGGAGTAATTCCAATGAGCAGTTCTTC
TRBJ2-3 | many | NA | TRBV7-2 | CASSLAPQATSTDTQYF | TGTGCCAGCAGCTTAGCTCCACAAGCTACTAGCACAGATACGCAGTATTTT
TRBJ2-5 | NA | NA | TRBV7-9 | CASTESAEETQYF | TGTGCCAGCACCGAATCGGCAGAAGAGACCCAGTACTTC
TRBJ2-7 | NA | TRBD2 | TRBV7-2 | CATTSGQGGSYEQYF | TGTGCCACCACTAGCGGGCAAGGTGGCTCCTACGAGCAGTACTTC
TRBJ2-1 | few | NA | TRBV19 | CASSIVKLAGLYNEQFF | TGTGCCAGTAGTATAGTTAAACTAGCAGGCCTCTACAATGAGCAGTTCTTC
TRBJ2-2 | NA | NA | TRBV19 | CASSPLQRSTGELFF | TGTGCCAGTAGTCCCCTCCAGCGTTCCACCGGGGAGCTGTTTTTT
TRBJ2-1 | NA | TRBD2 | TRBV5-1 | CASSLVAGDGEEQFF | TGCGCCAGCAGCTTGGTGGCGGGAGATGGAGAGGAGCAGTTCTTC
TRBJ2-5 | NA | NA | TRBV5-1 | CASSLATHYQETQYF | TGCGCCAGCAGCTTGGCTACGCACTACCAAGAGACCCAGTACTTC
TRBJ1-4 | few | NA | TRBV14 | CASSPSSVNEKLFF | TGTGCCAGCAGCCCCTCCAGTGTTAATGAAAAACTGTTTTTT
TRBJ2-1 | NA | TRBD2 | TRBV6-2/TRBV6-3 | CASSFFLPTSGRTGEQFF | TGTGCCAGCAGTTTCTTCCTCCCCACTAGCGGGAGAACTGGTGAGCAGTTCTTC
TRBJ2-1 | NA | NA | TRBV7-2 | CASSFLAHNEQFF | TGTGCCAGCAGCTTTCTAGCGCACAATGAGCAGTTCTTC
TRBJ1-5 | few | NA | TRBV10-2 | CASSLKLTDQPQHF | TGCGCCAGCTCGCTGAAATTGACGGATCAGCCCCAGCATTTT
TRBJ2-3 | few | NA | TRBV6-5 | CASSYLGPSATPATDTQYF | TGTGCCAGCAGTTACCTCGGACCTAGCGCCACGCCGGCGACAGATACGCAGTATTTT
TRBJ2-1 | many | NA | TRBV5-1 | CASSAAGGERAEQFF | TGCGCCAGCAGCGCTGCCGGGGGAGAAAGGGCTGAGCAGTTCTTC
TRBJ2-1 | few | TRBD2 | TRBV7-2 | CASSSLAGGHNEQFF | TGTGCCAGCAGCAGCTTAGCGGGAGGGCACAATGAGCAGTTCTTC
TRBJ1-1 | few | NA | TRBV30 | CAWSSLGGYTEAFF | TGTGCCTGGAGTTCCCTCGGGGGGTACACTGAAGCTTTCTTT
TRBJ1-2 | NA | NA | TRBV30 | CAWSVQAGGYTF | TGTGCCTGGAGTGTACAGGCTGGTGGCTACACCTTC
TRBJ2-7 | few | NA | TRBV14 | CASSYRDTGREQYF | TGTGCCAGCAGCTACCGGGACACCGGAAGAGAGCAGTACTTC
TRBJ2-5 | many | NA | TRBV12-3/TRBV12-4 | CASSFGQNQETQYF | TGTGCCAGCAGTTTCGGACAGAACCAAGAGACCCAGTACTTC
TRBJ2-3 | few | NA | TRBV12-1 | CASSFGTSGPTDTQYF | TGTGCCAGCAGCTTCGGGACTAGCGGGCCCACAGATACGCAGTATTTT
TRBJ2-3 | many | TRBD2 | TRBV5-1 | CASSIVGGRDTDTQYF | TGCGCCAGCAGCATCGTAGGTGGGAGGGATACAGATACGCAGTATTTT
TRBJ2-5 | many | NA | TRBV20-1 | CSPRVPGQETQYF | TGCAGTCCTAGGGTTCCCGGCCAAGAGACCCAGTACTTC
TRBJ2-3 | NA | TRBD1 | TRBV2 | CASSGGQGLHPQYF | TGTGCCAGCAGTGGGGGACAGGGCCTTCATCCGCAGTATTTT
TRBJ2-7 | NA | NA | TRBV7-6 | CASSPTGAANYEQYF | TGTGCCAGCAGCCCTACAGGAGCCGCTAACTACGAGCAGTACTTC
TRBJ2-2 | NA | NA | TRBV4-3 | CASSQEMIFGELFF | TGCGCCAGCAGCCAAGAAATGATCTTCGGGGAGCTGTTTTTT
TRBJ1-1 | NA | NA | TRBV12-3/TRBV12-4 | CASRLDGRMNTEAFF | TGTGCCAGCAGGCTCGATGGGCGGATGAACACTGAAGCTTTCTTT
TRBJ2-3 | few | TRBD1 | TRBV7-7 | CASSPGTGEADTQYF | TGTGCTAGCTCACCCGGGACAGGAGAAGCAGATACGCAGTATTTT
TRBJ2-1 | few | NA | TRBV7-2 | CASRPGQALLNEQFF | TGTGCCAGCAGACCGGGACAAGCTCTTTTGAATGAGCAGTTCTTC
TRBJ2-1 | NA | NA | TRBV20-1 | CSAPDNNEQFF | TGCAGTGCTCCTGACAACAATGAGCAGTTCTTC
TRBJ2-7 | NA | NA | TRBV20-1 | CSARDRVSDSPYEQYF | TGCAGTGCTAGAGATCGGGTTTCGGACAGTCCGTACGAGCAGTACTTC
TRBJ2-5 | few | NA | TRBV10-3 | CAISESVGETQYF | TGTGCCATCAGTGAGTCGGTGGGAGAGACCCAGTACTTC
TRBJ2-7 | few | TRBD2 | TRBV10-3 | CAISGGGTSSYEQYF | TGTGCCATCAGTGGAGGGGGGACTAGCTCCTACGAGCAGTACTTC
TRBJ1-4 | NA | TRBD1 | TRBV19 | CASNSGTGNEKLFF | TGTGCCAGTAACTCCGGGACAGGAAATGAAAAACTGTTTTTT
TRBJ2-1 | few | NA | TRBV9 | CASSPSGNIYNEQFF | TGTGCCAGCAGCCCGAGCGGAAACATCTACAATGAGCAGTTCTTC
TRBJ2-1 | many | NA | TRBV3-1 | CASSQDRAKQFF | TGTGCCAGCAGCCAAGATCGAGCGAAGCAGTTCTTC
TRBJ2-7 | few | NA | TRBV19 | CASNDGTPYEQYF | TGTGCCAGTAATGACGGGACCCCCTACGAGCAGTACTTC
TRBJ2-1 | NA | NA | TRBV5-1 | CASSLEYGGNEQFF | TGCGCCAGCAGCTTAGAGTATGGGGGCAATGAGCAGTTCTTC
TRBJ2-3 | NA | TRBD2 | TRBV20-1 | CSATRTSGRYTTDTQYF | TGCAGTGCTACAAGGACTAGCGGGAGGTATACTACAGATACGCAGTATTTT